This is a list of T cell receptor beta chains from one sample in a study of blood T cell repertoires in COVID-19. The repertoire was sequenced with immunoSEQ multiplex PCR; TCRdb's copy has only in-frame clones and lacks some. The table includes roughly 140,000 clones, around 80% detected once. The material sequenced was peripheral blood. These receptors were collected from a woman between 50 and 59 years old in a cohort sampled during active or convalescent COVID-19. CDR3s include the opening cysteine and the closing phenylalanine or tryptophan. The D gene is left open where the match is weak. Size is omitted from some rows. Given values are once, few, many or a class for expanded clones.

CDR3 protein: CASSYSSSGNTIYF
CDR3 DNA: TGTGCCAGCAGTTACTCCAGCTCTGGAAACACCATATATTTT
clone size: -
D gene: -
V gene: TRBV6-6
J gene: TRBJ1-3

CDR3 protein: CASSLVIAASTDTQYF
CDR3 DNA: TGTGCCAGCAGCTTGGTTATAGCGGCTAGCACAGATACGCAGTATTTT
clone size: -
D gene: -
V gene: TRBV5-4
J gene: TRBJ2-3

CDR3 protein: CASSPYTGTEYNEQFF
CDR3 DNA: TGTGCCAGCAGCCCTTATACCGGGACAGAATACAATGAGCAGTTCTTC
clone size: once
D gene: TRBD1
V gene: TRBV4-2
J gene: TRBJ2-1

CDR3 protein: CASSEPGVFNNEQFF
CDR3 DNA: TGTGCCAGCAGTGAACCCGGAGTTTTCAACAATGAGCAGTTCTTC
clone size: once
D gene: -
V gene: TRBV27
J gene: TRBJ2-1

CDR3 protein: CASSQVPAGGANTGELFF
CDR3 DNA: TGCGCCAGCAGCCAAGTCCCAGCGGGGGGCGCGAACACCGGGGAGCTGTTTTTT
clone size: -
D gene: TRBD2
V gene: TRBV4-3
J gene: TRBJ2-2

CDR3 protein: CASSQYGWGQMNTEAFF
CDR3 DNA: TGCGCCAGCAGCCAATATGGGTGGGGACAGATGAACACTGAAGCTTTCTTT
clone size: -
D gene: TRBD1
V gene: TRBV5-1
J gene: TRBJ1-1

CDR3 protein: CASSGYRGANTGELFF
CDR3 DNA: TGTGCCAGCAGTGGATACAGGGGCGCGAACACCGGGGAGCTGTTTTTT
clone size: -
D gene: TRBD1
V gene: TRBV25-1
J gene: TRBJ2-2

CDR3 protein: CASSTDRGGDIQYF
CDR3 DNA: TGTGCCAGCAGCACTGACAGGGGAGGGGACATTCAGTACTTC
clone size: once
D gene: -
V gene: TRBV21-1
J gene: TRBJ2-4

CDR3 protein: CASSQAPTNEKLFF
CDR3 DNA: TGCGCCAGCAGCCAAGCTCCAACTAATGAAAAACTGTTTTTT
clone size: few
D gene: -
V gene: TRBV4-1
J gene: TRBJ1-4

CDR3 protein: CASSYSGPGGDYGYTF
CDR3 DNA: TGTGCCAGCAGTTACTCGGGACCTGGAGGGGACTATGGCTACACCTTC
clone size: once
D gene: -
V gene: TRBV6-5
J gene: TRBJ1-2

CDR3 protein: CASSQDRGLRNQPQHF
CDR3 DNA: TGTGCCAGCAGCCAGGACAGGGGGCTTCGGAATCAGCCCCAGCATTTT
clone size: -
D gene: TRBD1
V gene: TRBV7-8
J gene: TRBJ1-5

CDR3 protein: CASSVNLNTEAFF
CDR3 DNA: TGTGCCAGCAGCGTAAACCTAAACACTGAAGCTTTCTTT
clone size: -
D gene: -
V gene: TRBV7-2
J gene: TRBJ1-1

CDR3 protein: CASSLTSGTGAGNTIYF
CDR3 DNA: TGTGCCAGCAGCTTAACTTCCGGGACAGGGGCTGGAAACACCATATATTTT
clone size: -
D gene: TRBD1
V gene: TRBV11-2
J gene: TRBJ1-3

CDR3 protein: CASSHSRVSNQPQHF
CDR3 DNA: TGTGCCAGCAGCCACAGCAGGGTGAGCAATCAGCCCCAGCATTTT
clone size: -
D gene: -
V gene: TRBV3-1/TRBV3-2
J gene: TRBJ1-5

CDR3 protein: CASSYSSGQGVDTEAFF
CDR3 DNA: TGTGCCAGCAGTTACTCATCGGGACAGGGGGTTGACACTGAAGCTTTCTTT
clone size: -
D gene: TRBD1
V gene: TRBV6-2/TRBV6-3
J gene: TRBJ1-1

CDR3 protein: CASSSVSGVPLGPGELFF
CDR3 DNA: TGTGCCAGCAGCTCCGTGTCAGGGGTTCCTTTGGGTCCCGGGGAGCTGTTTTTT
clone size: -
D gene: -
V gene: TRBV7-3
J gene: TRBJ2-2

CDR3 protein: CATRPRTGLYTEAFF
CDR3 DNA: TGTGCCACCAGGCCCCGGACAGGGCTCTACACTGAAGCTTTCTTT
clone size: -
D gene: TRBD1
V gene: TRBV24-1
J gene: TRBJ1-1

CDR3 protein: CASSELAGGPPEQFF
CDR3 DNA: TGTGCCAGCAGTGAATTGGCGGGGGGGCCTCCTGAGCAGTTCTTC
clone size: -
D gene: TRBD2
V gene: TRBV2
J gene: TRBJ2-1

CDR3 protein: CASSAGRRGYEQYF
CDR3 DNA: TGTGCCAGCAGCGCGGGACGACGGGGGTACGAGCAGTACTTC
clone size: once
D gene: -
V gene: TRBV11-2
J gene: TRBJ2-7

CDR3 protein: CASSHRGLNTEAFF
CDR3 DNA: TGTGCCAGCAGTCACAGGGGGCTGAACACTGAAGCTTTCTTT
clone size: -
D gene: TRBD1
V gene: TRBV6-5
J gene: TRBJ1-1

CDR3 protein: CASSSAGVVYGYTF
CDR3 DNA: TGTGCCAGCAGTTCGGCAGGGGTTGTCTATGGCTACACCTTC
clone size: -
D gene: -
V gene: TRBV28
J gene: TRBJ1-2

CDR3 protein: CATSSARGWTEAFF
CDR3 DNA: TGTGCCACCAGCAGCGCTAGGGGGTGGACTGAAGCTTTCTTT
clone size: -
D gene: -
V gene: TRBV15
J gene: TRBJ1-1

CDR3 protein: CASRGRTTYEQYF
CDR3 DNA: TGTGCCAGCAGAGGACGGACTACCTACGAGCAGTACTTC
clone size: -
D gene: -
V gene: TRBV27
J gene: TRBJ2-7

CDR3 protein: CASGDRDAKNIQYF
CDR3 DNA: TGTGCCAGTGGGGACAGGGACGCCAAAAACATTCAGTACTTC
clone size: once
D gene: -
V gene: TRBV21-1
J gene: TRBJ2-4

CDR3 protein: CASSRRLAGANTGELFF
CDR3 DNA: TGTGCCAGCAGCAGGAGACTAGCGGGGGCGAACACCGGGGAGCTGTTTTTT
clone size: once
D gene: TRBD2
V gene: TRBV5-6
J gene: TRBJ2-2

CDR3 protein: CASSGQGASTGELFF
CDR3 DNA: TGCGCCAGCAGCGGGCAGGGGGCTAGCACCGGGGAGCTGTTTTTT
clone size: few
D gene: TRBD1
V gene: TRBV5-1
J gene: TRBJ2-2

CDR3 protein: CASSVRPGTDTQYF
CDR3 DNA: TGTGCCAGCAGCGTTCGCCCAGGTACAGATACGCAGTATTTT
clone size: -
D gene: -
V gene: TRBV9
J gene: TRBJ2-3

CDR3 protein: CATSDGISGGPQETQYF
CDR3 DNA: TGTGCCACCAGTGATGGGATCTCCGGGGGGCCTCAAGAGACCCAGTACTTC
clone size: -
D gene: -
V gene: TRBV24-1
J gene: TRBJ2-5

CDR3 protein: CASSQGEAYEQYF
CDR3 DNA: TGTGCCAGCAGCCAAGGCGAGGCCTACGAGCAGTACTTC
clone size: -
D gene: -
V gene: TRBV3-1/TRBV3-2
J gene: TRBJ2-7

CDR3 protein: CASNPAGTQETQYF
CDR3 DNA: TGTGCCAGCAACCCAGCGGGGACTCAAGAGACCCAGTACTTC
clone size: many
D gene: TRBD2
V gene: TRBV6-5
J gene: TRBJ2-5

CDR3 protein: CASSFSAVGGTDTQYF
CDR3 DNA: TGTGCCAGCAGCTTCTCCGCCGTGGGAGGAACAGATACGCAGTATTTT
clone size: few
D gene: -
V gene: TRBV7-9
J gene: TRBJ2-3

CDR3 protein: CASSQDTQGARKLFF
CDR3 DNA: TGCGCCAGCAGCCAAGATACTCAGGGGGCACGGAAACTGTTTTTT
clone size: -
D gene: TRBD1
V gene: TRBV4-1
J gene: TRBJ1-4

CDR3 protein: CASSQERGGVGLNYGYTF
CDR3 DNA: TGCGCCAGCAGCCAAGAGCGAGGCGGGGTCGGTCTTAACTATGGCTACACCTTC
clone size: -
D gene: -
V gene: TRBV4-1
J gene: TRBJ1-2

CDR3 protein: CASSSTVLRGNTEAFF
CDR3 DNA: TGTGCCAGCAGTTCCACTGTACTCCGGGGGAACACTGAAGCTTTCTTT
clone size: -
D gene: -
V gene: TRBV6-5
J gene: TRBJ1-1

CDR3 protein: CASSPTHGGQGGNYGYTF
CDR3 DNA: TGTGCCAGCAGCCCTACACACGGCGGACAGGGCGGTAACTATGGCTACACCTTC
clone size: -
D gene: TRBD1
V gene: TRBV7-9
J gene: TRBJ1-2

CDR3 protein: CASSETGGTSTDTQYF
CDR3 DNA: TGCGCCAGCAGCGAAACAGGGGGCACTAGCACAGATACGCAGTATTTT
clone size: -
D gene: TRBD1
V gene: TRBV5-1
J gene: TRBJ2-3

CDR3 protein: CASTIRAGAGEQYF
CDR3 DNA: TGTGCCAGCACCATACGGGCGGGGGCTGGCGAGCAGTACTTC
clone size: -
D gene: -
V gene: TRBV6-6
J gene: TRBJ2-7

CDR3 protein: CASSIAAGTGGYNEQFF
CDR3 DNA: TGTGCCAGTAGTATAGCGGCCGGGACAGGGGGATACAATGAGCAGTTCTTC
clone size: -
D gene: TRBD1
V gene: TRBV19
J gene: TRBJ2-1

CDR3 protein: CSAYLSYEQYF
CDR3 DNA: TGCAGCGCCTATCTCTCCTACGAGCAGTACTTC
clone size: once
D gene: -
V gene: TRBV29-1
J gene: TRBJ2-7

CDR3 protein: CATSSYRDTIAKNIQYF
CDR3 DNA: TGTGCCACCAGCAGCTACCGGGACACCATAGCCAAAAACATTCAGTACTTC
clone size: -
D gene: -
V gene: TRBV15
J gene: TRBJ2-4

CDR3 protein: CASRTGGTWQPQHF
CDR3 DNA: TGTGCCAGCAGGACGGGGGGGACTTGGCAGCCCCAGCATTTT
clone size: once
D gene: -
V gene: TRBV6-5
J gene: TRBJ1-5

CDR3 protein: CATSDGTVYGYTF
CDR3 DNA: TGTGCCACCAGTGATGGGACAGTTTATGGCTACACCTTC
clone size: -
D gene: TRBD1
V gene: TRBV24-1
J gene: TRBJ1-2

CDR3 protein: CASSITWSNQPQHF
CDR3 DNA: TGTGCCAGTAGTATAACATGGAGCAATCAGCCCCAGCATTTT
clone size: -
D gene: -
V gene: TRBV19
J gene: TRBJ1-5

CDR3 protein: CASSYLAARRETQYF
CDR3 DNA: TGTGCCAGCAGTTACCTAGCCGCCAGAAGAGAGACCCAGTACTTC
clone size: -
D gene: -
V gene: TRBV6-5
J gene: TRBJ2-5

CDR3 protein: CASSSLGTENYNEQFF
CDR3 DNA: TGTGCCAGCAGCTCCCTCGGGACAGAAAACTACAATGAGCAGTTCTTC
clone size: -
D gene: TRBD1
V gene: TRBV7-2
J gene: TRBJ2-1

CDR3 protein: CASNPGRLNTEAFF
CDR3 DNA: TGTGCCAGCAACCCGGGAAGACTGAACACTGAAGCTTTCTTT
clone size: few
D gene: -
V gene: TRBV6-5
J gene: TRBJ1-1

CDR3 protein: CASSPGNYGYTF
CDR3 DNA: TGTGCCAGCAGCCCAGGTAACTATGGCTACACCTTC
clone size: -
D gene: -
V gene: TRBV3-1/TRBV3-2
J gene: TRBJ1-2

CDR3 protein: CASSLVRSSGGYNEQFF
CDR3 DNA: TGCGCCAGCAGCTTGGTGAGATCTAGCGGGGGTTACAATGAGCAGTTCTTC
clone size: -
D gene: TRBD2
V gene: TRBV5-1
J gene: TRBJ2-1

CDR3 protein: CASSPRWTGEGEKLFF
CDR3 DNA: TGTGCCAGCAGCCCGCGATGGACAGGGGAAGGAGAAAAACTGTTTTTT
clone size: -
D gene: TRBD1
V gene: TRBV7-9
J gene: TRBJ1-4

CDR3 protein: CASSTGQGLGANVLTF
CDR3 DNA: TGCGCCAGCAGCACCGGACAGGGGCTTGGGGCCAACGTCCTGACTTTC
clone size: -
D gene: TRBD1
V gene: TRBV5-1
J gene: TRBJ2-6

CDR3 protein: CASSQDSGLAGTSTDTQYF
CDR3 DNA: TGCGCCAGCAGCCAAGATTCGGGACTAGCGGGGACTAGCACAGATACGCAGTATTTT
clone size: -
D gene: TRBD2
V gene: TRBV4-1
J gene: TRBJ2-3

CDR3 protein: CAISESGRGAPYEQYF
CDR3 DNA: TGTGCCATCAGTGAGTCGGGGCGGGGGGCGCCCTACGAGCAGTACTTC
clone size: -
D gene: TRBD2
V gene: TRBV10-3
J gene: TRBJ2-7

CDR3 protein: CASSLDRGGHNEQFF
CDR3 DNA: TGTGCCAGCAGCTTGGACAGGGGAGGTCACAATGAGCAGTTCTTC
clone size: -
D gene: -
V gene: TRBV5-4
J gene: TRBJ2-1

CDR3 protein: CASSAKQGANEKLFF
CDR3 DNA: TGCGCCAGCAGTGCCAAACAGGGCGCTAATGAAAAACTGTTTTTT
clone size: -
D gene: -
V gene: TRBV10-1
J gene: TRBJ1-4